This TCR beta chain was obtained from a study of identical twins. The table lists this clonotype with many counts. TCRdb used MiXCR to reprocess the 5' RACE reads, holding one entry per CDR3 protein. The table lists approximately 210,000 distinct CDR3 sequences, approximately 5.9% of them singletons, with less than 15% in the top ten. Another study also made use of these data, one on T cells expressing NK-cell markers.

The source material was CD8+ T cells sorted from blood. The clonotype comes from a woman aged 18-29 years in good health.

In DNA, the CDR3 is TGTGCCAGCAGCTTATTTGCAGGGGGCGCTGATTCACCCCTCCACTTT. Translated: CASSLFAGGADSPLHF. This sequence joins TRBV7-8 and TRBJ1-6; 8 nucleotides agree with TRBD1. Unmatched junction bases numbered 8, after V lost 2 bases and J lost 8 bases. The germline V gene has CDR1 SGHVS and CDR2 FQNEAQ. CDR3 length: 16 residues. The whole variable domain, filled in from reference TRBV7-8 and TRBJ1-6, reads GAGVSQSPRYKVAKRGQDVALRCDPISGHVSLFWYQQALGQGPEFLTYFQNEAQLDKSGLPSDRFFAERPEGSVSTLKIQRTQQEDSAVYLCASSLFAGGADSPLHFGNGTRLTVT.